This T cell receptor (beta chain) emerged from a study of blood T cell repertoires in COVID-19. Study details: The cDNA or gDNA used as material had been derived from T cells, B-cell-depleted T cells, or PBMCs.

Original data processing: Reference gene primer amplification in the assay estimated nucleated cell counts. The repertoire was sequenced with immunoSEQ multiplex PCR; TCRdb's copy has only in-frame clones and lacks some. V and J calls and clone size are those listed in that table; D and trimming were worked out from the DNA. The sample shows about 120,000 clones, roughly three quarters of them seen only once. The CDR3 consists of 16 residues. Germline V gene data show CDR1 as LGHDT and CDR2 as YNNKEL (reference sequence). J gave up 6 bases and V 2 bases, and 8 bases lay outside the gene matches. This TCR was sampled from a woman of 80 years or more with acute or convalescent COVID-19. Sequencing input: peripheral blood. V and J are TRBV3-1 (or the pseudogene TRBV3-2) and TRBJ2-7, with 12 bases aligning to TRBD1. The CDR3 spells CASSQWDRGQVGEQYF. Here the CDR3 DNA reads TGTGCCAGCAGCCAATGGGACAGGGGGCAAGTCGGCGAGCAGTACTTC.